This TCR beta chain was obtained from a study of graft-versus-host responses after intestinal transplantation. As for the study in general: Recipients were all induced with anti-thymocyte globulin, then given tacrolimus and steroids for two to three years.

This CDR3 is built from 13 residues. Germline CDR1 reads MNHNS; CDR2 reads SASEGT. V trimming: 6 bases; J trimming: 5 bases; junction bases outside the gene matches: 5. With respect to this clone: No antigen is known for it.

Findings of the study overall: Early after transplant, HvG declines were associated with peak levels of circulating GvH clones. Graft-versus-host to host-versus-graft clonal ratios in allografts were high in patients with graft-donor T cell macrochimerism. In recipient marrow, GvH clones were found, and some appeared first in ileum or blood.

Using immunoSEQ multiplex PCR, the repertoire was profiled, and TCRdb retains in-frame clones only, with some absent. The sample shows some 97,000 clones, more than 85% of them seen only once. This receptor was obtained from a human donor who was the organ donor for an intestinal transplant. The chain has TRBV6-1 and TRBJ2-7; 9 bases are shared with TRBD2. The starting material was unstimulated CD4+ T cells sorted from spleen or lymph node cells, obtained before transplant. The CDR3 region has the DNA TGTGCCAGCAGGCCTAGCGGGGCCCACGAGCAGTACTTC. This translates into CASRPSGAHEQYF.